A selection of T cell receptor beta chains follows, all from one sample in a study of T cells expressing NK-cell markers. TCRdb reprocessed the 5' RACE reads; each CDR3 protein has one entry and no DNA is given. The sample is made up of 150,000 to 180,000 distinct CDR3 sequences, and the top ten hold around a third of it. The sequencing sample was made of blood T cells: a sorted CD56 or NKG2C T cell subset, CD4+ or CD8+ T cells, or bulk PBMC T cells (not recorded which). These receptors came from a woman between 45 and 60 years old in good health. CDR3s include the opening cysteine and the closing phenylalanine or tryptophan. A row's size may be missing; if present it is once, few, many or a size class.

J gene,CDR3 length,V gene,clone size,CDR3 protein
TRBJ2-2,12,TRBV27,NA,CASARLAGELFF
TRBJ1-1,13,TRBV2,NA,CASSVARGTEAFF
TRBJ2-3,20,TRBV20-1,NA,CSARFDSRTGTSGRSYTQYF
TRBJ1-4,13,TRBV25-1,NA,CASSGTGYEKLFF
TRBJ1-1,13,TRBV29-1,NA,CSVGSGSGSEAFF
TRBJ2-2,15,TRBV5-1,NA,CASSQRQGATGELFF
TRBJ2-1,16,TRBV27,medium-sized,CASSPGREGRGNEQFF
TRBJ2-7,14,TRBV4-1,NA,CASRDRGSDGEQYF
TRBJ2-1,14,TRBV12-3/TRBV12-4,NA,CASSLPGNYNEQFF
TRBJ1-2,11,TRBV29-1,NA,CSVDQGNGYTF
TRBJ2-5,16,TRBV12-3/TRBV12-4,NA,CASSLRASGPKETQYF
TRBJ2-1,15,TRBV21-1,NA,CASSSLAGPGFDAFF
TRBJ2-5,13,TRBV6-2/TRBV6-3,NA,CASSGQAQETQYF
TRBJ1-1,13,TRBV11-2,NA,CASSLRSHSEAFF
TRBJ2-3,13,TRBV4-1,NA,CASSQVGPDTQYF
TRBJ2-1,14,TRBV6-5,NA,CASSYSDTGLGAVF
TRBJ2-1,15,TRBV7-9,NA,CASSDGTRGGNEQFF
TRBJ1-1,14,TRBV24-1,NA,CATSDFAGSAEAFF
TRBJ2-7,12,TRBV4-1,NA,CASSQDGHEQYF
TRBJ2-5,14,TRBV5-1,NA,CASSPGTNQETQYF
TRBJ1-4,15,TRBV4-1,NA,CASSQGFQSNEKLFF
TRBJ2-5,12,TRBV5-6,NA,CASSLSEGTQYF
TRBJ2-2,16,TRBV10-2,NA,CASSSAGQANTGELFF
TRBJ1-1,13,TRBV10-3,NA,CAISGGMNTEAFF
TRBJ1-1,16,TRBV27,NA,CASSLGTGGLWTEAFF
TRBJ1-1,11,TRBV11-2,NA,CASILRAEAFF
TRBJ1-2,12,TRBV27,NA,CASSSDNYGYTF
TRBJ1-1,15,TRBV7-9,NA,CASSANDRGETEAFF
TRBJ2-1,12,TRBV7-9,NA,CASLAEYNEQFF
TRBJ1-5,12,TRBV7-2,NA,CASSLVGQPQHF
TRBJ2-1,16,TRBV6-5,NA,CASSYSGTSIYNEQFF
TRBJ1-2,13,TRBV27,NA,CASSLTPNYGYTF
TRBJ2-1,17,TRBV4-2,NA,CASSQVASGRADIEQFF